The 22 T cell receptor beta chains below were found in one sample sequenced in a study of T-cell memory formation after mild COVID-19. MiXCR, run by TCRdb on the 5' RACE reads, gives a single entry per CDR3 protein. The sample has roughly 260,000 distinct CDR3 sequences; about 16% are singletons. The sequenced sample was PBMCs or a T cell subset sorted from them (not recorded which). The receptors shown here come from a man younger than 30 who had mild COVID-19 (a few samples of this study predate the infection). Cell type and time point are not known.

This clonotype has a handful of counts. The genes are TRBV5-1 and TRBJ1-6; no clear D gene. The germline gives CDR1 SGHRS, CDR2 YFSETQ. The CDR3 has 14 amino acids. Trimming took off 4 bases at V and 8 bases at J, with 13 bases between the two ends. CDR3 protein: CASSRVEEDSPLHF. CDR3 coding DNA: TGCGCCAGCAGCCGCGTGGAGGAGGATTCACCCCTCCACTTT.

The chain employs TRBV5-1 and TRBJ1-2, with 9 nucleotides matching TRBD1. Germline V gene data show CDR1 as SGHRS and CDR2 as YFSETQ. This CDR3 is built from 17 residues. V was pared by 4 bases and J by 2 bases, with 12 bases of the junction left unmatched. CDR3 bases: TGCGCCAGCAGCGGAACCGGGACAGGGACCCTGAACTATGGCTACACCTTC. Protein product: CASSGTGTGTLNYGYTF.

CDR3 bases: TGTGCCAGCAGCGACAAAGGGAGCTACGAGCAGTACTTC. Encoded protein: CASSDKGSYEQYF. This rearrangement joins TRBV5-6 to TRBJ2-7, with D perhaps matching TRBD2 (5 bases). Deletions cut 4 bases from V and 3 bases from J, with 11 bases between. The CDR3 is 13 amino acids. Per the germline V gene, CDR1 is SGHDT and CDR2 is YYEEEE.

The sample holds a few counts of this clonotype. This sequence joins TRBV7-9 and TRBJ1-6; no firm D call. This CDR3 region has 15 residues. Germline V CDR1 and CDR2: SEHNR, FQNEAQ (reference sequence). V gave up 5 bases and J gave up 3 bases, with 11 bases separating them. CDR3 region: CASSPNRIYNSPLHF. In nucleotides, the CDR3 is TGTGCCAGCAGCCCCAATCGGATCTATAATTCACCCCTCCACTTT.

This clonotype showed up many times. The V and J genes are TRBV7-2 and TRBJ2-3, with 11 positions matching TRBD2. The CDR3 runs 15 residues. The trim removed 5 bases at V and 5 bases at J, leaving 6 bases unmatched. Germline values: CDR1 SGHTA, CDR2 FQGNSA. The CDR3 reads CASSPTSGGRDTQYF. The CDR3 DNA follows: TGTGCCAGCAGCCCTACTAGCGGGGGAAGAGATACGCAGTATTTT.

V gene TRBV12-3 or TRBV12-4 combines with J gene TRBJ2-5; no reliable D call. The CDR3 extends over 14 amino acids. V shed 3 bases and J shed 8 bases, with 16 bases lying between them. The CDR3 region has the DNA TGTGCCAGCAGTTTGAGGCAATCGCAAGGTACCCAGTACTTC. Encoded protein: CASSLRQSQGTQYF.

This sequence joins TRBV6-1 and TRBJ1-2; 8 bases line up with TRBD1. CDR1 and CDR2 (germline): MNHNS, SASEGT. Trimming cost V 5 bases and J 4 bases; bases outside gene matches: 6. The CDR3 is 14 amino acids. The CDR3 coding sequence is TGTGCCAGCAGTCGACAGGGGAATTTCTATGGCTACACCTTC. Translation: CASSRQGNFYGYTF.

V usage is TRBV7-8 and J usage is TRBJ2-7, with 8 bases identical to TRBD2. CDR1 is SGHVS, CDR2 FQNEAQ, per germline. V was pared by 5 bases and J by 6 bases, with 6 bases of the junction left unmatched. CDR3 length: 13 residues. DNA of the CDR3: TGTGCCAGCAGCCTACGGGGGGGGGCCGAGCAGTACGTC. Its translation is CASSLRGGAEQYV.

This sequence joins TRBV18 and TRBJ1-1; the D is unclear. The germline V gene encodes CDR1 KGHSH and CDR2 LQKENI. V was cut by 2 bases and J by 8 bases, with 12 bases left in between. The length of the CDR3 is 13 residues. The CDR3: CASSPSSNIEAFF. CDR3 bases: TGTGCCAGCTCACCAAGCAGTAACATCGAAGCTTTCTTT.

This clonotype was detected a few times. The CDR3 coding sequence is TGTGCCACCACTACGGGACAGGGGGCTCCCCAAGAGACCCAGTACTTC. This translates into CATTTGQGAPQETQYF. The chain employs TRBV10-3 and TRBJ2-5, with 12 bases identical to TRBD1. V lost 10 bases and J lost 1; bases outside the gene matches: 10. Per germline, CDR1 ENHRY and CDR2 SYGVKD. CDR3 length equals 16 residues.

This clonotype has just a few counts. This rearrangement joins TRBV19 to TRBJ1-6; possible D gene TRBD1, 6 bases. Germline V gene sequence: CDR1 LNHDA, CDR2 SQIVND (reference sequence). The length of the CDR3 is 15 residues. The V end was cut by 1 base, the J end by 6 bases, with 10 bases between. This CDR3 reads CASSIGGGGNSPLHF. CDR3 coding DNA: TGTGCCAGTAGTATAGGCGGGGGCGGTAATTCACCCCTCCACTTT.

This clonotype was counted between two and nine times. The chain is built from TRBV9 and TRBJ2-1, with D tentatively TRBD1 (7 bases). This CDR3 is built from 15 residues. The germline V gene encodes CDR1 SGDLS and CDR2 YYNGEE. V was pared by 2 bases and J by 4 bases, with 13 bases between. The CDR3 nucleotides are TGTGCCAGCAGCGTCGCGGGACAGTCATACAATGAGCAGTTCTTC. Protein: CASSVAGQSYNEQFF.

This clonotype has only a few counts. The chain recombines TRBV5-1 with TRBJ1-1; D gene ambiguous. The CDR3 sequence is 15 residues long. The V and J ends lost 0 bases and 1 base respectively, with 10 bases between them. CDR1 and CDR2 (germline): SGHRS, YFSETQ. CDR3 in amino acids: CASSLVAMGNTEAFF. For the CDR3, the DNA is TGCGCCAGCAGCTTGGTTGCCATGGGGAACACTGAAGCTTTCTTT.

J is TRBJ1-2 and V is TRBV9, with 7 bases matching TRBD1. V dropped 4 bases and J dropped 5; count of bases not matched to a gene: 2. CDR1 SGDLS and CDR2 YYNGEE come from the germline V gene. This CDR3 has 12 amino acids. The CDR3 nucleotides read TGTGCCAGCAGCCAACAGGGGTATGGCTACACCTTC. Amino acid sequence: CASSQQGYGYTF.

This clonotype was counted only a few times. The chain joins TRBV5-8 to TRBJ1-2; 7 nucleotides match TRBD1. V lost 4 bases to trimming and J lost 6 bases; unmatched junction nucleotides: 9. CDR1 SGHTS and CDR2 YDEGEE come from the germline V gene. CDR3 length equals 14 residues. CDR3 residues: CASSRRTGVHGYTF. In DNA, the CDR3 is TGTGCCAGCAGCCGAAGGACAGGCGTTCATGGCTACACCTTC.

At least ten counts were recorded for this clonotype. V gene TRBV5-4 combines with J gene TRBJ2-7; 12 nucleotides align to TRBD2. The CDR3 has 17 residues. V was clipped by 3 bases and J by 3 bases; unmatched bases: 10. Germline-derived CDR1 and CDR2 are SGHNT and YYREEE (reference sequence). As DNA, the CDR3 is TGTGCCAGCAGCTCGGGCGGACTAGCGGGGACCTTCTACGAGCAGTACGTC. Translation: CASSSGGLAGTFYEQYV.

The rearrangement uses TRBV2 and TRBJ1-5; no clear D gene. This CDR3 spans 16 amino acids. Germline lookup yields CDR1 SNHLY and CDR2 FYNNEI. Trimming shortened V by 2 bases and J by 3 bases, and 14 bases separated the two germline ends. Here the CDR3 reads CASSERKAPINQPQHF. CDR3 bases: TGTGCCAGCAGTGAACGTAAGGCGCCGATCAATCAGCCCCAGCATTTT.

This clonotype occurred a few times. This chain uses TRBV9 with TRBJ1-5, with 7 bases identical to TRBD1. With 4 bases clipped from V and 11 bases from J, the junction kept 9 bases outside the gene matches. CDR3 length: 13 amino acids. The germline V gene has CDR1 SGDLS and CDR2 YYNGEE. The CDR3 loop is CASSSGQSKAQHF. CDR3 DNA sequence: TGTGCCAGCAGCTCGGGACAGTCGAAGGCCCAGCATTTT.

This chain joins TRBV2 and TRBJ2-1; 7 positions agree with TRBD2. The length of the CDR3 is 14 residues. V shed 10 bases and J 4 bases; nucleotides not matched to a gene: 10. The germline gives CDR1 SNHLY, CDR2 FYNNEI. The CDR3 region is CAIRRGAGYNEQFF. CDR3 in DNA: TGTGCCATCCGCCGCGGAGCGGGGTACAATGAGCAGTTCTTC. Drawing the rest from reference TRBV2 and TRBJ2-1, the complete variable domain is EPEVTQTPSHQVTQMGQEVILRCVPISNHLYFYWYRQILGQKVEFLVSFYNNEISEKSEIFDDQFSVERPDGSNFTLKIRSTKLEDSAMYFCAIRRGAGYNEQFFGPGTRLTVL.

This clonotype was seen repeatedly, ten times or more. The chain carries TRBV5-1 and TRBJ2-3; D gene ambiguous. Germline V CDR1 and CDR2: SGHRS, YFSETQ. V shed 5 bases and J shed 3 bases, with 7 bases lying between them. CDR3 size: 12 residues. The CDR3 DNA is TGCGCCAGCAGTACAGTGACAGATACGCAGTATTTT. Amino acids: CASSTVTDTQYF.

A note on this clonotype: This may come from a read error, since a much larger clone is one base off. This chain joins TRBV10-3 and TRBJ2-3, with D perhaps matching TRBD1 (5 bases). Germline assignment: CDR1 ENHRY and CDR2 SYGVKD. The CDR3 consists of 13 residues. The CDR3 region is CAMTPSLTDTQCF. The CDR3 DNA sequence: TGTGCCATGACCCCTAGTTTGACAGATACGCAGTGTTTT.

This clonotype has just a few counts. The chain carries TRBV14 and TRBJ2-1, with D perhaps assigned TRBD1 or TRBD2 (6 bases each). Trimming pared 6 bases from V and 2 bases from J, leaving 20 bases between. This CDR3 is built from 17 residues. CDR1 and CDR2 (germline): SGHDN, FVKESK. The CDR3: CASRPRMGGSTYNEQFF. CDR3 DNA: TGTGCCAGCAGGCCCCGGATGGGGGGCAGTACCTACAATGAGCAGTTCTTC.